This T cell receptor beta chain came from a study of beta chain features in type 1 diabetes. From germline, CDR1 is MNHEY and CDR2 SVGAGI. Trimming left V 5 bases short and J 1 base short, with 14 bases between. The CDR3 contains 15 residues. TCRB transcripts that were expressed got sequenced, as all of the isolated RNA had been reverse transcribed. Sequenced by immunoSEQ multiplex PCR; TCRdb stores in-frame clones only, minus some. The sample yields 150,000 to 180,000 clones, 10% seen once. As concerns this clone: Its antigen is unknown.

General study points: In all four CD4+ subsets, TCRB CDR3 length was significantly, moderately reduced in type 1 diabetes.

CD4+ cells of the naive, central memory, regulatory and stem cell-like memory types were sorted via CD45RO/CCR7/CD25/CD127/CD95/CD27. Material for sequencing was central memory CD4+ T cells from blood. The chain recombines TRBV6-5 with TRBJ2-5; D might be TRBD1 (6 bases). The TCR comes from a man aged 30 to 45 with type 1 diabetes. Here the CDR3 reads CASSATLDSQETQYF. CDR3 DNA: TGTGCCAGCAGTGCCACCCTGGACAGCCAAGAGACCCAGTACTTC.